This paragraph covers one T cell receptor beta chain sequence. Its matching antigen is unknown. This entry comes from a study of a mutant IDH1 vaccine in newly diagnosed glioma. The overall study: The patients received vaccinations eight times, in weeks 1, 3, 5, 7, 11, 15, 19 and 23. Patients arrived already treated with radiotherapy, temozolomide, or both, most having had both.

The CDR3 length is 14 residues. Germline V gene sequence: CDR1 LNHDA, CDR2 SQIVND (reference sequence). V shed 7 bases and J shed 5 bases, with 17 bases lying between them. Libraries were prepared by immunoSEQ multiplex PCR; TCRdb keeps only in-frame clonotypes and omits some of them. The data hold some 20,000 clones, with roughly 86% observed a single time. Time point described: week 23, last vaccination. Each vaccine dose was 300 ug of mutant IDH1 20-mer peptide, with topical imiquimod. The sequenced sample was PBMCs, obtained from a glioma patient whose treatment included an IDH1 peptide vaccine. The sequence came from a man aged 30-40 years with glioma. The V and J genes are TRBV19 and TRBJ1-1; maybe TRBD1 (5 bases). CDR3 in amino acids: CASTFGAWRTEAFF. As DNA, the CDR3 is TGTGCCAGTACCTTTGGGGCGTGGCGGACTGAAGCTTTCTTT. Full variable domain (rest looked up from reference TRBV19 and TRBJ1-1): DGGITQSPKYLFRKEGQNVTLSCEQNLNHDAMYWYRQDPGQGLRLIYYSQIVNDFQKGDIAEGYSVSREKKESFPLTVTSAQKNPTAFYLCASTFGAWRTEAFFGQGTRLTVV.